This T cell receptor (beta chain) was identified in a study of T-cell reconstitution after alpha-beta-depleted transplantation in children. This clonotype has a count of ten or more. The TCRbeta library was prepared with unique molecular identifiers. Each CDR3 protein gets one entry after TCRdb re-called the PCR reads with MiXCR. The sample includes 450,000 to 550,000 distinct CDR3 sequences, around 10% seen only once; the top ten take 12% to 15%. Germline values: CDR1 LNHNV, CDR2 YYDKDF (reference sequence). This CDR3 region has 15 residues. V shed 0 bases and J shed 6 bases, with 15 bases lying between them.

Sequences were derived from PBMCs, mostly from graft donor cells, sampled 180 days after TCRalphabeta/CD19-depleted stem cell transplant. The chain uses TRBV15 and TRBJ2-7; D is uncertain. This TCR was sampled from a female patient between 2 and 15 years old who had a stem cell transplant for aplastic anemia, so the T cells may come from the graft donor. CDR3: CATSRDYGQPPEQYF. The CDR3 DNA reads as TGTGCCACCAGCAGAGATTATGGGCAACCGCCCGAGCAGTACTTC.